The rows below give T cell receptor beta chains drawn from one sample of a study of T cell responses to AZD1222 COVID-19 vaccine. Profiling relied on immunoSEQ multiplex PCR, and the TCRdb table lists in-frame clones only, not all of them. The data hold 95,000 to 150,000 clones, with 92% observed a single time. The sequenced sample was peripheral blood, obtained on day 0 of AZD1222 vaccination. The receptors stem from an adult in good health. CDR3s include the opening cysteine and the closing phenylalanine or tryptophan. A D gene is named only where the DNA matches it firmly. Expanded clones get a size class; other rows say once, few or many, or leave the size out.

size	V	D	J	CDR3	DNA
NA	TRBV11-3	TRBD1	TRBJ1-4	CAPAQGKIDEKLFF	TGTGCCCCCGCACAGGGGAAGATTGATGAAAAACTGTTTTTT
NA	TRBV28	TRBD1	TRBJ1-1	CASSLRTGGNTEAFF	TGTGCCAGCAGTTTACGGACAGGGGGGAACACTGAAGCTTTCTTT
NA	TRBV12-5	NA	TRBJ1-2	CASGFYRDYGYTF	TGTGCTAGTGGTTTTTACAGGGACTATGGCTACACCTTC
NA	TRBV7-2	TRBD2	TRBJ2-3	CASSQSLAGGQDTQYF	TGTGCCAGCAGCCAATCACTAGCGGGGGGGCAAGATACGCAGTATTTT
NA	TRBV12-3/TRBV12-4	NA	TRBJ1-2	CASRKLANYGYTF	TGTGCCAGCAGAAAACTTGCTAACTATGGCTACACCTTC
NA	TRBV7-2	TRBD2	TRBJ2-3	CASSLAGTSGNPDTQYF	TGTGCCAGCAGCTTAGCGGGAACTAGCGGGAACCCAGATACGCAGTATTTT
NA	TRBV13	TRBD2	TRBJ2-3	CASSPSGGDTDTQYF	TGTGCCAGCAGCCCTAGCGGGGGGGACACAGATACGCAGTATTTT
NA	TRBV4-3	TRBD2	TRBJ2-1	CASSQGLAGSYNEQFF	TGCGCCAGCAGCCAAGGACTAGCGGGCTCCTACAATGAGCAGTTCTTC
once	TRBV7-6	TRBD1	TRBJ2-1	CASSLGGQGRNEQFF	TGTGCCAGCAGCTTAGGAGGACAGGGTCGTAATGAGCAGTTCTTC
NA	TRBV4-1	TRBD2	TRBJ2-5	CASSQVGRGIRETQYF	TGCGCCAGCAGCCAAGTTGGGCGGGGGATAAGGGAGACCCAGTACTTC
NA	TRBV12-2	NA	TRBJ2-4	CASRFRQGEAKNIQYF	TGTGCAAGTCGCTTCCGTCAGGGTGAAGCCAAAAACATTCAGTACTTC
NA	TRBV28	NA	TRBJ1-1	CASRTTVSEAFF	TGTGCCAGCAGAACCACGGTTTCTGAAGCTTTCTTT
few	TRBV15	TRBD2	TRBJ2-1	CATSRDFAGGSNEQFF	TGTGCCACCAGCAGAGATTTCGCGGGAGGGTCGAATGAGCAGTTCTTC
NA	TRBV3-1/TRBV3-2	TRBD1	TRBJ1-6	CASSQEDRGNSPLHF	TGTGCCAGCAGCCAGGAGGACAGGGGAAATTCACCCCTCCACTTT
once	TRBV7-2	NA	TRBJ1-2	CASSLFGGYTF	TGTGCCAGCAGCTTATTTGGTGGCTACACCTTC
NA	TRBV1	NA	TRBJ2-3	CTSSQEVTSGGPSTDTQYF	TGCACCAGCAGCCAAGAGGTCACTAGCGGGGGGCCTAGCACAGATACGCAGTATTTT
NA	TRBV29-1	TRBD1	TRBJ2-1	CSVEDPTGTGALNEQFF	TGCAGCGTTGAAGATCCCACCGGAACAGGGGCACTCAATGAGCAGTTCTTC
NA	TRBV3-1/TRBV3-2	NA	TRBJ1-2	CASSQGADYGYTF	TGTGCCAGCAGCCAAGGGGCGGACTATGGCTACACCTTC
NA	TRBV6-1	NA	TRBJ2-7	CASSEALSVRPHEQYF	TGTGCCAGCAGTGAAGCCCTATCGGTTAGGCCCCACGAGCAGTACTTC
NA	TRBV24-1	NA	TRBJ2-1	CATSDLGLKDEQFF	TGTGCCACCAGTGACCTCGGACTAAAAGATGAGCAGTTCTTC
NA	TRBV6-5	NA	TRBJ2-5	CASSRGPQETQYF	TGTGCCAGCAGTCGCGGGCCGCAGGAGACCCAGTACTTC
NA	TRBV6-6	TRBD1	TRBJ1-6	CASSTDRVYSPLHF	TGTGCCAGCAGTACAGACAGGGTTTATTCACCCCTCCACTTT
NA	TRBV28	NA	TRBJ2-1	CASRDNNEQFF	TGTGCCAGCAGGGATAACAATGAGCAGTTCTTC
once	TRBV19	NA	TRBJ2-1	CASSIGPRGSYNEQFF	TGTGCCAGTAGTATAGGTCCCAGGGGCTCCTACAATGAGCAGTTCTTC
NA	TRBV19	NA	TRBJ1-2	CASSMSGRAFTYGYTF	TGTGCCAGTAGTATGTCGGGCAGGGCATTTACCTATGGCTACACCTTC
NA	TRBV28	TRBD1	TRBJ1-3	CASSPGTGSGNTIYF	TGTGCCAGCAGCCCAGGGACAGGGTCTGGAAACACCATATATTTT
NA	TRBV3-1/TRBV3-2	TRBD2	TRBJ2-7	CASSQPGLAYEQYF	TGTGCCAGCAGTCAACCGGGACTAGCCTACGAGCAGTACTTC
once	TRBV13	NA	TRBJ1-2	CASSLGWNFYGYTF	TGTGCCAGCAGCTTAGGTTGGAATTTCTATGGCTACACCTTC
once	TRBV19	TRBD1	TRBJ1-6	CASSRDSQNSPLHF	TGTGCCAGTAGTAGGGACAGCCAAAATTCACCCCTCCACTTT
NA	TRBV5-1	TRBD1	TRBJ1-2	CASSTGTGGGYGYTF	TGCGCCAGCAGTACCGGGACAGGGGGAGGGTATGGCTACACCTTC
NA	TRBV28	NA	TRBJ1-4	CASSPHRATGNEKLFF	TGTGCCAGCAGTCCCCATCGAGCCACTGGTAATGAAAAACTGTTTTTT
once	TRBV11-2	TRBD1	TRBJ1-2	CASSPGGRTYGYTF	TGTGCCAGCAGCCCAGGGGGCAGGACTTATGGCTACACCTTC
NA	TRBV4-1	TRBD1	TRBJ2-5	CASRQGARETQYF	TGCGCCAGCAGACAGGGGGCGAGGGAGACCCAGTACTTC
NA	TRBV27	NA	TRBJ1-2	CASSPGSGGNGYTF	TGTGCCAGCAGCCCAGGCTCAGGAGGGAATGGCTACACCTTC
NA	TRBV29-1	TRBD1	TRBJ1-2	CSVKSQGDYGYTF	TGCAGCGTTAAATCACAGGGGGACTATGGCTACACCTTC
NA	TRBV29-1	NA	TRBJ2-3	CSVEGQTGNTDTQYF	TGCAGCGTTGAAGGGCAAACGGGCAACACAGATACGCAGTATTTT
NA	TRBV28	NA	TRBJ1-1	CASSLEGENTEAFF	TGTGCCAGCAGTTTAGAGGGGGAGAACACTGAAGCTTTCTTT
NA	TRBV2	TRBD1	TRBJ1-5	CASSGWGQGRSQPQHF	TGTGCCAGCAGTGGTTGGGGACAGGGTAGGAGTCAGCCCCAGCATTTT
few	TRBV27	NA	TRBJ1-3	CASSLVAGTGNTIYF	TGTGCCAGCAGTTTAGTAGCAGGAACTGGAAACACCATATATTTT
NA	TRBV9	NA	TRBJ2-2	CASSVGRRGENTGELFF	TGTGCCAGCAGCGTAGGGAGGAGGGGGGAAAACACCGGGGAGCTGTTTTTT
NA	TRBV28	NA	TRBJ1-4	CASSSGAKANEKLFF	TGTGCCAGCAGTTCAGGCGCTAAAGCTAATGAAAAACTGTTTTTT
NA	TRBV20-1	NA	TRBJ2-5	CSASFLQETQYF	TGCAGTGCTAGTTTCCTCCAAGAGACCCAGTACTTC
NA	TRBV28	NA	TRBJ1-1	CASSFSMNTEAFF	TGTGCCAGCAGTTTCAGTATGAACACTGAAGCTTTCTTT
NA	TRBV11-2	TRBD2	TRBJ2-2	CASSPRDYIWHGGGELFF	TGTGCCAGCAGCCCCCGGGACTACATCTGGCACGGGGGCGGGGAGCTGTTTTTT
NA	TRBV7-5	NA	TRBJ1-5	CARSSGTGINQPQHF	TGTGCCAGAAGCTCAGGGACAGGGATTAATCAGCCCCAGCATTTT
NA	TRBV6-2/TRBV6-3	NA	TRBJ2-7	CASSYFLTGLNYEQYF	TGTGCCAGCAGTTACTTTCTTACAGGGTTGAACTACGAGCAGTACTTC
NA	TRBV7-9	NA	TRBJ1-5	CASSSSDVGNQPQHF	TGTGCCAGCAGCAGTTCGGACGTAGGAAATCAGCCCCAGCATTTT
once	TRBV28	TRBD1	TRBJ2-2	CASSLPGGRAVGITGELFF	TGTGCCAGCAGCCTTCCAGGGGGCAGGGCAGTGGGAATCACCGGGGAGCTGTTTTTT
NA	TRBV4-1	TRBD2	TRBJ2-1	CASSQQTSSRLGEQFF	TGCGCCAGCAGCCAACAGACTAGCTCCCGTCTCGGGGAGCAGTTCTTC
NA	TRBV23-1	NA	TRBJ1-5	CASSAGGNNQPQHF	TGCGCCAGCAGTGCGGGAGGGAACAATCAGCCCCAGCATTTT
NA	TRBV7-6	NA	TRBJ1-6	CASSSSLGLRSPLHF	TGTGCCAGCAGCTCCTCCTTGGGGCTGCGTTCACCCCTCCACTTT
NA	TRBV7-2	NA	TRBJ2-3	CASSPERVADTQYF	TGTGCCAGCAGCCCGGAGAGGGTCGCAGATACGCAGTATTTT
NA	TRBV7-2	NA	TRBJ1-3	CASSLGGFSGNTIYF	TGTGCCAGCAGCTTAGGAGGTTTCTCTGGAAACACCATATATTTT
NA	TRBV5-4	TRBD1	TRBJ1-2	CASSSRTGESNGYTF	TGTGCCAGCAGCAGCCGAACAGGGGAGTCAAATGGCTACACCTTC
once	TRBV28	NA	TRBJ2-1	CASRPPGGSNEQFF	TGTGCCAGCAGGCCCCCGGGGGGCTCGAATGAGCAGTTCTTC
NA	TRBV11-2	NA	TRBJ1-5	CASSLGSNQPQHF	TGTGCCAGCAGCTTAGGGAGCAATCAGCCCCAGCATTTT
NA	TRBV5-1	NA	TRBJ2-5	CASSREPQETQYF	TGCGCCAGCAGCCGGGAACCTCAAGAGACCCAGTACTTC
NA	TRBV27	NA	TRBJ2-3	CASSLAGDTQYF	TGTGCCAGCAGTTTGGCGGGAGATACGCAGTATTTT
NA	TRBV18	NA	TRBJ1-4	CASSPVWEGSNEKLFF	TGTGCCAGCTCACCAGTGTGGGAGGGGTCTAATGAAAAACTGTTTTTT
NA	TRBV12-3/TRBV12-4	NA	TRBJ1-1	CASRGTEAFF	TGTGCCAGCAGGGGCACTGAAGCTTTCTTT